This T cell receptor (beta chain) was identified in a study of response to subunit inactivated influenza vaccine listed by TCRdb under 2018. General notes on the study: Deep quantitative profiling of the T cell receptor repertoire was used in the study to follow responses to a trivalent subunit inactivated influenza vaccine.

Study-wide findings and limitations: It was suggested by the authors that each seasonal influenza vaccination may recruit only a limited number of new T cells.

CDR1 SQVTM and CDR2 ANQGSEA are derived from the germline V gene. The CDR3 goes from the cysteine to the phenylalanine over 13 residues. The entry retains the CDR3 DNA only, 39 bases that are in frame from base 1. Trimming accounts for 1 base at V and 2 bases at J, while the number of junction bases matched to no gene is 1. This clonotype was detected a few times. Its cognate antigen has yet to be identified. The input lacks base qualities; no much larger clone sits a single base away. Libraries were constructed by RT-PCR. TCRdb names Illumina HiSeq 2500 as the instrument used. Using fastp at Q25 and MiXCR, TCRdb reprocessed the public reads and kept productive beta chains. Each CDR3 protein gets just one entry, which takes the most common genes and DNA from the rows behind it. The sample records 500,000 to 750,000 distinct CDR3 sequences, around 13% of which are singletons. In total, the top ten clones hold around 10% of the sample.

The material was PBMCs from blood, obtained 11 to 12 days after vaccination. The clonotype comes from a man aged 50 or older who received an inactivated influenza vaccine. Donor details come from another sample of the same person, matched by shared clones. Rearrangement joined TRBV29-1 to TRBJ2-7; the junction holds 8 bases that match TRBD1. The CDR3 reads CSVEVQGAYEQYF. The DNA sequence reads TGCAGCGTTGAAGTACAGGGGGCCTACGAGCAGTACTTC.